This T cell receptor beta chain was found in a study of blood T cell repertoires in COVID-19. Across the whole study: PBMCs, B-cell-depleted T cells, or T cells were the source of the cDNA or gDNA that made up the material.

In the original processing: Estimation of nucleated cell counts was performed using reference gene primer amplification. The assay was immunoSEQ multiplex PCR, and TCRdb's table has in-frame clones only and misses some. V, J and clone size reflect that table, while D and trimming were determined from the DNA. The table records hundreds of thousands of clones, 89% of them present only once. Specimen: peripheral blood. The receptor comes from a woman in her twenties or thirties with COVID-19, enrolled during active disease.

The CDR3 DNA sequence: TGTGCCAGCAAAGGGGCTCCGAGCTCCTACGAGCAGTACTTC. Encoded protein: CASKGAPSSYEQYF. The rearrangement uses TRBV6-5 and TRBJ2-7, with a tentative D call TRBD1 (5 bases). Trimming pared 7 bases from V and 0 bases from J, leaving 13 bases between. The CDR3 consists of 14 residues. Germline-derived CDR1 and CDR2 are MNHEY and SVGAGI.